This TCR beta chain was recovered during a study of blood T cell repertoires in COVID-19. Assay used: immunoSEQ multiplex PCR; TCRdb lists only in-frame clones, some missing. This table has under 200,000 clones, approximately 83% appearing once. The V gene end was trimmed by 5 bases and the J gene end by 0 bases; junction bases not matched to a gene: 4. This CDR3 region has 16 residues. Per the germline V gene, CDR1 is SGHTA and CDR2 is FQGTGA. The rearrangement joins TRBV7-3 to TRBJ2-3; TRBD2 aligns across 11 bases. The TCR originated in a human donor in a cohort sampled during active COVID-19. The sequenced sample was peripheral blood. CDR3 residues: CASSLLAGGSTDTQYF. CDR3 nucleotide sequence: TGTGCCAGCAGCCTCCTAGCGGGGGGAAGCACAGATACGCAGTATTTT.